These 24 T cell receptor beta chains originate from one sample sequenced in a study of PD-1 blockade in mismatch repair-deficient tumors. Only in-frame clones appear in the TCRdb table, and some are missing; sequencing was by immunoSEQ multiplex PCR. The profile shows about 16,000 clones, roughly 84% of them singletons. The sequencing used PBMCs, collected before pembrolizumab treatment. These receptors were taken from an adult with mismatch repair-deficient cancer.

The V call is TRBV4-1, the J call TRBJ1-2; a weak D match, TRBD1 (6 bases). The CDR3 runs to 17 residues. V lost 1 base, J lost 4 bases, and 19 bases lay in between. The germline V gene encodes CDR1 MGHRA and CDR2 YSYEKL. The DNA for the CDR3 is TGCGCCAGCAGCCAAGCCCTGCGGGGGGCCGGCGCCTATGGCTACACCTTC. This codes for CASSQALRGAGAYGYTF.

The gene calls are TRBV4-3 and TRBJ2-3; 7 nucleotides agree with TRBD2. Germline V gene sequence: CDR1 LGHNA, CDR2 YSLEER. V shed 1 base and J 4 bases; nucleotides not matched to a gene: 8. This CDR3 region has 16 residues. The CDR3 DNA follows: TGCGCCAGCAGCCAAGTGGGGAGGGGAGGGGCAGATACGCAGTATTTT. Its protein is CASSQVGRGGADTQYF.

The chain employs TRBV6-1 and TRBJ2-6; no definite D call. Trimming removed 3 bases from V and 0 bases from J, with 6 bases in between. Germline CDR1 reads MNHNS; CDR2 reads SASEGT. The length of the CDR3 is 15 residues. CDR3 amino acids: CASSEDVSGANVLTF. CDR3 coding DNA: TGTGCCAGCAGTGAGGACGTCTCTGGGGCCAACGTCCTGACTTTC.

The rearrangement uses TRBV28 and TRBJ2-7, with a tentative D call TRBD1 (5 bases). Germline loops: CDR1 MDHEN, CDR2 SYDVKM. Trimming left V 7 bases short and J 1 base short, with 14 bases between. The CDR3 contains 14 residues. The CDR3 reads CASTTAGWSYEQYF. CDR3 coding DNA: TGTGCCAGCACGACCGCAGGGTGGTCCTACGAGCAGTACTTC.

The chain combines TRBV4-3 with TRBJ1-1; D unresolved. The CDR3 totals 15 residues. V was shortened by 0 bases and J by 0 bases, with 8 bases between the two germline ends. The V gene's germline CDR1 is LGHNA and CDR2 YSLEER. CDR3 loop: CASSQDSSLNTEAFF. The CDR3, as DNA: TGCGCCAGCAGCCAAGATAGTTCCCTGAACACTGAAGCTTTCTTT.

The rearrangement uses TRBV25-1 and TRBJ2-5, with D unclear. CDR1 and CDR2 (germline): MGHDK, SYGVNS. V lost 2 bases and J 2 bases, leaving 9 bases between the germline ends. This CDR3 comprises 14 residues. The CDR3: CASSEHRPQETQYF. The CDR3 DNA sequence: TGTGCCAGCAGTGAACACCGCCCACAAGAGACCCAGTACTTC. The whole variable domain, filled in from reference TRBV25-1 and TRBJ2-5, reads EADIYQTPRYLVIGTGKKITLECSQTMGHDKMYWYQQDPGMELHLIHYSYGVNSTEKGDLSSESTVSRIRTEHFPLTLESARPSHTSQYLCASSEHRPQETQYFGPGTRLLVL.

The chain employs TRBV2 and TRBJ1-2; TRBD1 might be the D (5 bases). The CDR3 is 16 amino acids. Trimming removed 8 bases at V and 8 bases at J, with 27 bases between. Per germline, CDR1 SNHLY and CDR2 FYNNEI. CDR3 DNA sequence: TGTGCCAGCTTAAAAAGGGGTTACCCGGGGGTACGAGGCTACACCTTC. It specifies CASLKRGYPGVRGYTF. Full variable domain (rest looked up from reference TRBV2 and TRBJ1-2): EPEVTQTPSHQVTQMGQEVILRCVPISNHLYFYWYRQILGQKVEFLVSFYNNEISEKSEIFDDQFSVERPDGSNFTLKIRSTKLEDSAMYFCASLKRGYPGVRGYTFGSGTRLTVV.

The chain couples TRBV18 to TRBJ1-5, with TRBD1 identical over 11 bases. The germline gives CDR1 KGHSH, CDR2 LQKENI. V lost 5 bases and J lost 6; bases outside the gene matches: 9. The CDR3 runs to 16 residues. In nucleotides, the CDR3 is TGTGCCAGCTCATCGACCGGGACAGGGGGAGGTCAGCCCCAGCATTTT. It encodes CASSSTGTGGGQPQHF.

The V gene is TRBV11-3, the J gene TRBJ2-2, with 7 bases matching TRBD1. V lost 6 bases and J lost 8; bases outside the gene matches: 6. The CDR3 is 13 amino acids. The germline V gene encodes CDR1 SGHNT and CDR2 YENEEA. CDR3 loop: CASSPTGLGELFF. CDR3 coding DNA: TGTGCCAGCAGTCCGACAGGGTTAGGGGAGCTGTTTTTT. The full variable domain, its missing parts supplied by reference TRBV11-3 and TRBJ2-2, is EAGVVQSPRYKIIEKKQPVAFWCNPISGHNTLYWYLQNLGQGPELLIRYENEEAVDDSQLPKDRFSAERLKGVDSTLKIQPAELGDSAVYLCASSPTGLGELFFGEGSRLTVL.

The CDR3 loop reads CAISVSILTLAGGWEPYEQYF. In DNA, the CDR3 is TGTGCCATCAGTGTCTCGATTTTAACACTAGCGGGAGGGTGGGAACCCTACGAGCAGTACTTC. V is TRBV10-3 and J is TRBJ2-5; the match to TRBD2 covers 13 bases. Matching the DNA end better, TRBJ2-7 makes the J call doubtful. The CDR3 has 21 amino acids. Germline lookup yields CDR1 ENHRY and CDR2 SYGVKD.

This clone was seen only a few times. This chain links TRBV6-4 with TRBJ2-3, with 8 bases lining up with TRBD2. V trimming: 2 bases; J trimming: 2 bases; junction bases outside the gene matches: 0. CDR3 length equals 14 residues. The germline gives CDR1 MRHNA, CDR2 SNTAGT. CDR3 loop: CASSDGLATDTQYF. CDR3 coding DNA: TGTGCCAGCAGTGACGGACTAGCCACAGATACGCAGTATTTT.

The gene calls are TRBV7-8 and TRBJ2-7, with D tentatively TRBD1 (6 bases). CDR1 is SGHVS and CDR2 is FQNEAQ in the germline V gene. The V gene lost 2 bases and the J gene lost 1 base, with 15 bases spanning the gap. The CDR3 covers 16 residues. For the CDR3, the DNA is TGTGCCAGCAGCTTAACTACAGGGCGTGTATCCTACGAGCAGTACTTC. As protein: CASSLTTGRVSYEQYF.

The chain employs TRBV27 and TRBJ2-7; 14 bases line up with TRBD2. The CDR3 contains 14 residues. The junction had 0 bases not matched to a gene; V was cut back by 3 bases and J by 5 bases. Germline V gene data show CDR1 as MNHEY and CDR2 as SMNVEV (reference sequence). The CDR3 sequence is CASSLGLAGDEQYF. The DNA for the CDR3 is TGTGCCAGCAGTTTGGGACTAGCGGGAGACGAGCAGTACTTC.

V usage is TRBV7-8 and J usage is TRBJ2-7; D possibly corresponds to TRBD1 (6 bases). Germline lookup yields CDR1 SGHVS and CDR2 FQNEAQ. Trimming stripped 5 bases from V and 7 bases from J, with 21 bases between. The CDR3 extends over 15 amino acids. CDR3 amino acids: CASSTPGTPRREQYF. The CDR3 nucleotides are TGTGCCAGCAGCACACCCGGGACACCGAGACGGGAGCAGTACTTC.

The chain couples TRBV11-2 to TRBJ2-2, with D unresolved. The V gene's germline CDR1 is SGHAT and CDR2 FQNNGV. The CDR3 runs 14 residues. The V end lost 5 bases, the J end lost 3 bases, and 10 bases lay between the germline ends. CDR3 nucleotides: TGTGCCAGCAGCCCTTTTCCGGACACCGGGGAGCTGTTTTTT. It is translated as CASSPFPDTGELFF.

The V and J genes are TRBV7-9 and TRBJ1-1, with a weak D call TRBD1 (5 bases). The CDR3 totals 13 residues. The germline CDR1 and CDR2 sequences are SEHNR and FQNEAQ (reference sequence). Between the trimmed V and J ends, which lost 3 bases and 7 bases, there was a span of 12 bases. The CDR3 loop reads CASSLRSDSEAFF. Here the CDR3 DNA reads TGTGCCAGCAGCTTGAGGAGCGACAGTGAAGCTTTCTTT.

This rearrangement joins TRBV2 to TRBJ1-4; 7 bases match TRBD1. V gave up 6 bases and J gave up 8 bases; unmatched junction bases: 9. The CDR3 loop spans 14 amino acids. CDR1 and CDR2 from the germline V gene are SNHLY and FYNNEI. CDR3 bases: TGTGCCAGCAGGACGGGAGGGGGCCAAGAAAAACTGTTTTTT. It specifies CASRTGGGQEKLFF.

The V and J genes are TRBV29-1 and TRBJ2-1; perhaps D is TRBD1 or TRBD2 (5 bases each). Germline V gives CDR1 SQVTM, CDR2 ANQGSEA. V gave up 7 bases and J gave up 6 bases, with 16 bases separating them. The CDR3 is 13 residues long. CDR3 nucleotides: TGCAGCGGCGCAGGGAGTTCGGTCAATGAGCAGTTCTTC. It yields the protein CSGAGSSVNEQFF.

Worth noting for this clone: This may stem from a read error, because a much larger clone lies one nucleotide away. This chain joins TRBV6-5 and TRBJ2-7; 7 bases map to TRBD1. CDR1 MNHEY and CDR2 SVGAGI come from the germline V gene. V lost 5 bases, J lost 0 bases, and 4 bases stayed unmatched. This CDR3 spans 14 amino acids. CDR3 protein: CASSEGDSSYEQYF. CDR3 sequence (DNA): TGTGCCAGCAGTGAAGGGGACAGCTCCTACGAGCAGTACTTC.

J is TRBJ2-6 and V is TRBV7-9, with 13 bases that match TRBD2. Germline CDR1 and CDR2: SEHNR and FQNEAQ (reference sequence). J was trimmed by 3 bases and V by 1 base; bases with no gene match: 6. The CDR3 is made up of 19 amino acids. CDR3 DNA: TGTGCCAGCAGCTTAGTGGGACTAGCGGGGCTACGTGGGGCCAACGTCCTGACTTTC. It is translated as CASSLVGLAGLRGANVLTF. Full variable domain (missing parts from reference TRBV7-9 and TRBJ2-6): DTGVSQNPRHKITKRGQNVTFRCDPISEHNRLYWYRQTLGQGPEFLTYFQNEAQLEKSRLLSDRFSAERPKGSFSTLEIQRTEQGDSAMYLCASSLVGLAGLRGANVLTFGAGSRLTVL.

The chain has TRBV5-1 and TRBJ2-3; 10 bases line up with TRBD2. The CDR3 has 16 amino acids. V dropped 2 bases and J dropped 4; count of bases not matched to a gene: 7. CDR1 and CDR2 (germline): SGHRS, YFSETQ. The CDR3 DNA sequence: TGCGCCAGCAGCTTAGGTGCTAGCGGGAGTTCAGATACGCAGTATTTT. Its translation: CASSLGASGSSDTQYF.

The rearrangement uses TRBV11-2 and TRBJ2-2; 9 bases fit TRBD2. Trimming took 2 bases from V and 7 from J; bases not matched to a gene: 11. Germline loops: CDR1 SGHAT, CDR2 FQNNGV. This CDR3 has 17 residues. CDR3 loop: CASSLPGREGPGGELFF. The CDR3 DNA sequence: TGTGCCAGCAGCTTACCGGGGCGGGAGGGCCCTGGCGGGGAGCTGTTTTTT.

The chain couples TRBV28 to TRBJ2-1; D remains ambiguous. The CDR3 is 14 amino acids. V lost 3 bases and J lost 2, with 8 bases in between. CDR1 is MDHEN and CDR2 is SYDVKM in the germline V gene. CDR3 bases: TGTGCCAGCAGTTTGGGCGGAGCCTACAATGAGCAGTTCTTC. It translates to CASSLGGAYNEQFF.

This clone was seen a handful of times. The chain links TRBV28 to TRBJ2-7; weak D call: TRBD1 (6 bases). The CDR3 loop spans 14 amino acids. Trimming took off 2 bases at V and 2 bases at J, with 10 bases between the two ends. In germline, CDR1 is MDHEN, CDR2 SYDVKM. CDR3: CASSLRGFPYEQYF. The CDR3 DNA sequence: TGTGCCAGCAGTTTAAGGGGGTTCCCCTACGAGCAGTACTTC.